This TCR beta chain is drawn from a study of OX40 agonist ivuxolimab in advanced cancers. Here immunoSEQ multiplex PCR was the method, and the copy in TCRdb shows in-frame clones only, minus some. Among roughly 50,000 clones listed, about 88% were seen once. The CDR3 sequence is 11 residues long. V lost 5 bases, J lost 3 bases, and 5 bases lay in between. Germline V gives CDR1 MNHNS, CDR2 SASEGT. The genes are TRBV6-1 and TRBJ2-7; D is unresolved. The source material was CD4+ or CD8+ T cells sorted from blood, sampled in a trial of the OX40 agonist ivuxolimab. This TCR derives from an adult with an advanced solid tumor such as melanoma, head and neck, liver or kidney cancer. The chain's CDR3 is CASSTLYEQYF. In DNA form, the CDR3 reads TGTGCCAGCAGTACCCTCTACGAGCAGTACTTC.